This T cell receptor (beta chain) comes out of a study of blood T cell repertoires in COVID-19. The assay was immunoSEQ multiplex PCR, and TCRdb's table has in-frame clones only and misses some. The table has 400,000 to 500,000 clones, approximately 91% seen once. This CDR3 is built from 14 residues. This receptor was obtained from a woman under 30 who had been exposed to COVID-19. This chain connects TRBV21-1 to TRBJ2-1; the listed D gene, TRBD2, was not tested against the DNA. TRBV21-1 is a pseudogene locus. The specimen sequenced was PBMCs or T cells enriched from blood (not recorded which). The chain's CDR3 is CASNRLALGNEQFF. The CDR3 nucleotides are TGTGCCAGCAACAGACTAGCGCTGGGGAATGAGCAGTTCTTC.